The T cell receptor (beta chain) described here comes from a study of blood T cell repertoires in COVID-19 (TCRdb year 2020). Regarding the complete study: Collaborator samples came from the United States, Italy and Spain and covered acute and convalescent phases of COVID-19. The material from the prospective study consisted of cDNA or gDNA derived from T cells, B-cell-depleted T cells, or PBMCs. Deeply sampled blood TCRbeta repertoires from subjects exposed to, actively infected with, or recovered from COVID-19 were included in the dataset. The repertoires were released in a freely available public database meant as a resource for research on the immune response to SARS-CoV-2. The samples were drawn from two sources: the first 160 participants of the ongoing ImmuneRACE study, and 1,000 to 1,500 subjects contributed by 6 global collaborators. Sample metadata almost always included a de-identified subject ID, COVID-19 status, age in years and sex. Where available, HLA class I and class II types were obtained from metadata supplied by the sample provider rather than from assay-based typing.

TCRbeta CDR3 regions were amplified from genomic DNA using the immunoSEQ Assay, a bias-controlled multiplex PCR. The study's own analysis went as follows. Nucleated cell counts per sample were estimated from amplification of reference gene primers within the assay. Sequence reads were collapsed and filtered to measure the absolute abundance of every unique TCRbeta CDR3 rearrangement. For each sample, productive Simpson clonality was calculated as the square root of Simpson's diversity index over productive rearrangements. TCRdb stores this immuneACCESS table with in-frame sequences only. Part of the clones is absent; in the studies checked, under half of the shortfall reflects unresolved V genes, and no reason is known for the rest. V and J calls plus clone size are reproduced from that table; the DNA served to infer D and trimming. In this sample the table shows more than 25,000 clones, around nine tenths of which occur a single time. The ten largest clones capture 15% to 20% of the sample.

With regard to this clone: What this receptor recognizes is not known. Base qualities were left out, and no much larger clone turns up one base away.

The CDR3 sequence holds 15 residues, the cysteine and phenylalanine included. CDR3 DNA is the only sequence kept; it has 45 bases, read in frame from the first base. For this chain, trimming is 3 bases at the V end and 4 bases at the J end, and the number of junction bases without a gene match is 5. The germline V gene yields SGDLS for CDR1 and YYNGEE for CDR2. What the study reported, not specific to this receptor: Clinical and demographic metadata were provided uncurated, with the amount varying by source and participant.

The collaborating institutions used their own protocols to collect whole blood in K2EDTA tubes. For TCRbeta analysis, collaborators shipped samples as frozen whole blood, isolated PBMCs, or DNA extracted from either of those sample types. The material sequenced was peripheral blood. In this chain, TRBV9 is recombined with TRBJ2-1; TRBD2 agrees with 9 junctional bases. The clonotype was recovered from a man between 65 and 80 years old with acute or convalescent COVID-19. The CDR3 protein sequence reads: CASSGGLARYNEQFF. The DNA is as follows: TGTGCCAGCAGCGGTGGACTAGCGAGATACAATGAGCAGTTCTTC.